This T cell receptor beta chain was identified in a study of T cells in tumors after PD-1 blockade. Study-level information: Each patient got pembrolizumab 200 mg every 3 weeks or cemiplimab 350 mg every 2 weeks. On average, peripheral blood gave approximately 120,000 TCR templates and over 35,000 unique clonotypes.

V gave up 1 base and J gave up 5 bases; unmatched junction bases: 13. The CDR3 length is 17 residues. The V gene's germline CDR1 is SNHLY and CDR2 FYNNEI. Sequencing was performed with immunoSEQ multiplex PCR; in TCRdb, only in-frame clones are kept and a portion is missing. The sample has 5,500 to 6,500 clones; roughly four fifths are singletons. The genes are TRBV2 and TRBJ2-7; 8 bases are a match to TRBD2. The specimen was PBMCs, collected after anti-PD-1 therapy. The receptor was isolated from a human donor with advanced basal cell or squamous cell carcinoma (not recorded which). Written as DNA, the CDR3 is TGTGCCAGCAGTGAAGACTCAATAGCGGGGACTAGAAACGAGCAGTACTTC. Translated, it gives CASSEDSIAGTRNEQYF.